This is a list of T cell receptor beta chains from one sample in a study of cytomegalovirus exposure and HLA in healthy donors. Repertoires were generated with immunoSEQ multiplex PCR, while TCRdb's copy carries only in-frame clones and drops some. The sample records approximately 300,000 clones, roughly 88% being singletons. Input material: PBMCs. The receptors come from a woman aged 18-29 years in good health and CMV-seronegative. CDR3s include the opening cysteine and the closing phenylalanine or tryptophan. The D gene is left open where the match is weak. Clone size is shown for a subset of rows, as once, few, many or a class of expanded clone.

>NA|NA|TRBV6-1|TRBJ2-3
TGTGCCAGCAGTGAATTCGCGCCCGGCACAGATACGCAGTATTTT
CASSEFAPGTDTQYF
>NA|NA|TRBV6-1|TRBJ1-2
TGTGCCGGACACGAGGATGTCCTCTATGGCTACACCTTC
CAGHEDVLYGYTF
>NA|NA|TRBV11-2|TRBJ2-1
TGTGCCAGCAGCTTAAACAGGGCCATGGGAGTGTTCTTC
CASSLNRAMGVFF
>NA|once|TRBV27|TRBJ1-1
TGTGCCAGCAGTCTCCCGGGGTCTGAAGCTTTCTTT
CASSLPGSEAFF
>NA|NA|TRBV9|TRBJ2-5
TGTGCCAGCAGCCCCCGGGGGGCGGAGACCCAGTACTTC
CASSPRGAETQYF
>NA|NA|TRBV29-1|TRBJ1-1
TGCAGCGTTGAACCCCAGGTCGGAAGTTCTGAAGCTTTCTTT
CSVEPQVGSSEAFF
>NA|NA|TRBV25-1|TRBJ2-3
TGTGCCAGCAGTGAATCCGGGGGAACCACAGATACGCAGTATTTT
CASSESGGTTDTQYF
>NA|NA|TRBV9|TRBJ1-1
TGTGCCAGCAGCTCCCGGTGGGGGGGAGGTACTGAAGCTTTCTTT
CASSSRWGGGTEAFF
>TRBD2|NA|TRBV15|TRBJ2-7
TGTGCCACCAGCAGGCTGGGACTAGCGGGAGGATACGAGCAGTACTTC
CATSRLGLAGGYEQYF
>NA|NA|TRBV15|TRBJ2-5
TGTGCCACCAGCAGTCAGGGCCTCCAAGAGACCCAGTACTTC
CATSSQGLQETQYF
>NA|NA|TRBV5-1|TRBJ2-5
TGCGCCAGCAGCTTGTTCCCTGAAGAGACCCAGTACTTC
CASSLFPEETQYF
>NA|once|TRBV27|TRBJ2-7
TGTGCCAGCAAGCTTAGCGGCGCGTTAAGCTCCTACGAGCAGTACTTC
CASKLSGALSSYEQYF
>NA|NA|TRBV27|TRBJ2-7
TGTGCCAGCAGTTTAAGTCAGGGCTACGAGCAGTACTTC
CASSLSQGYEQYF
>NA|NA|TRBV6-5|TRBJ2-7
TGTGCCAGCAGTTACAGCCACGGCGGGTCCTACGAGCAGTACTTC
CASSYSHGGSYEQYF
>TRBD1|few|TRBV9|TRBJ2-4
TGTGCCAGATGGACAGGAGAAAACATTCAGTACTTC
CARWTGENIQYF
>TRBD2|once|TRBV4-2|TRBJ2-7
TGTGCCAGCAGCCAAGACACACCAAGGCATAGCGGGGGCTCCTACGAGCAGTACTTC
CASSQDTPRHSGGSYEQYF
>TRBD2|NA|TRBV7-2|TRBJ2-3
TGTGCCAGCAGCTTACGGCTAGCGGGGAGCACAGATACGCAGTATTTT
CASSLRLAGSTDTQYF
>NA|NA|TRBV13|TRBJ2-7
TGTGCCAGCAGCCACAGTAACCCATACGAGCAGTACTTC
CASSHSNPYEQYF
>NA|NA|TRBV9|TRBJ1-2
TGTGCCAGCAGCTCATCCCCCCCACGGGGACACCTCTCCGATGGGCACACCTTC
CASSSSPPRGHLSDGHTF
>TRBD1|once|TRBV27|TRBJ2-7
TGTGCCAGCAGTTCATATACCGGGACAGGGGGTCCCTACGAGCAGTACTTC
CASSSYTGTGGPYEQYF
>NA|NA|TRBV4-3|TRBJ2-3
TGCGCCAGCAGCCAAGCTAACACAGATACGCAGTATTTT
CASSQANTDTQYF
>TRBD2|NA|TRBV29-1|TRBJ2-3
TGCAGCGGGATGAGCGGGAGAACAGATACGCAGTATTTT
CSGMSGRTDTQYF
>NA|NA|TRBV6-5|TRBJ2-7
TGTGCCAGCAGTTACTCGGGTGGTGGGGGGTACGAGCAGTACTTC
CASSYSGGGGYEQYF
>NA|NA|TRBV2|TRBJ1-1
TGTGCCAGCAGTGCGCGGGGAATGAACACTGAAGCTTTCTTT
CASSARGMNTEAFF
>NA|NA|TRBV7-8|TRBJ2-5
TGTGCCAGCAGCTTAGCGTCGGAGACCCAGTACTTC
CASSLASETQYF
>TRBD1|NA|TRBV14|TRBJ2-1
TGTGCCAGCAGCCAAGTGGGGACAGGGTGGATGGATGAGCAGTTCTTC
CASSQVGTGWMDEQFF
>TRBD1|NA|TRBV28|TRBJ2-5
TGTGCCAGCAGTTCCAGGGGACAGGGCGTCTTCTGGTCCCAGTACTTC
CASSSRGQGVFWSQYF
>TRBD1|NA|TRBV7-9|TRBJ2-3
TGTGCCAGCAGCCTATCAGGGGGAAGCACAGATACGCAGTATTTT
CASSLSGGSTDTQYF
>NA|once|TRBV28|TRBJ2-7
TGTGCCAGCAGTTTATTTGTGACAGGCGCCTACGAGCAGTACTTC
CASSLFVTGAYEQYF